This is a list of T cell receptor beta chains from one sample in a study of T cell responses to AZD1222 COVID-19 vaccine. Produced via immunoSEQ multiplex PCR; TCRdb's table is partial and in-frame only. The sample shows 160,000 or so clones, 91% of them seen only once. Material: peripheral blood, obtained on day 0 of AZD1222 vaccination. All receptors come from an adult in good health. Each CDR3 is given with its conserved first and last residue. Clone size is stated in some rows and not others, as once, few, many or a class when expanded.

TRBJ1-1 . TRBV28 CASSTRYRGGGTEAFF
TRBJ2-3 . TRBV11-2 CASSLGALGTDTQYF
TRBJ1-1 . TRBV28 CASSFRGGRSGTEAFF
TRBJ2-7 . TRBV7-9 CASRSWGEQYF
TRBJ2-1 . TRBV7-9 CASSSEYTMPRNEQFF
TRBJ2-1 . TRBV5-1 CASSLAGSSYNEQFF
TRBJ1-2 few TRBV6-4 CASSDTSQGVDGYTF
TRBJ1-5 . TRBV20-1 CSASPGSGQPQHF
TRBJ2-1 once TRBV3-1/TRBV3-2 CASSLIVLAAFQFF
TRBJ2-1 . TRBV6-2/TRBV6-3 CASSSSLAGVNEQFF
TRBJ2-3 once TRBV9 CASSVGDLADTQYF
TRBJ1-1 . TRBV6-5 CASSYSSKDTEAFF
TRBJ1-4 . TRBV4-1 CASSQLPGQANEKLFF
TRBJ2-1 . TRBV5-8 CASSLILAGGPRDEQFF
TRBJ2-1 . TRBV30 CAWRLAGGLGNEQFF
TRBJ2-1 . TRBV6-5 CANRRDRAYNEQFF
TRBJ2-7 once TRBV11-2 CASRSTGSYEQYF
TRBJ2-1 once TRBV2 CASSERRDNEQFF
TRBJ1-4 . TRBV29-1 CSVVRGPNEKLFF
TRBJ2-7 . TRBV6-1 CASSERRGGPYEQYF
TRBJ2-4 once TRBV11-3 CASSAGQGGNIQYF
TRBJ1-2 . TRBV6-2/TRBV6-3 CASSSRDRAIYGYTF
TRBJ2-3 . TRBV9 CASSPFDQGASSGGTDTQYF
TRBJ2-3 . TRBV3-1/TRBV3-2 CASSPIPSRMGTDTQYF
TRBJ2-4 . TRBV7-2 CASSVGELRTIQYF
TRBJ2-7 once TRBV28 CASSAPSVPTNPQQYF
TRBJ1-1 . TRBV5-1 CASSLPGQDTEAFF
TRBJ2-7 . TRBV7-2 CASSATGTATYEQYF
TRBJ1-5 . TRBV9 CASSVGDGQPQHF
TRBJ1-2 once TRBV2 CASSQGFPNYGYTF
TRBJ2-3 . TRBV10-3 CAIRGGTGGADTQYF
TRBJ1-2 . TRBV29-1 CSVTDNFYGYTF
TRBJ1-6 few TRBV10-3 CAISEPGRGGTSPLHF
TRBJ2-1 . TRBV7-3 CASSLNTANSYNEQFF
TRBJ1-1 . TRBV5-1 CASSLGQINTEAFF
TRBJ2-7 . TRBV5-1 CASSLQGYEQYF
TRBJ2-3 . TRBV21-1 CASSKARGRRGQYF
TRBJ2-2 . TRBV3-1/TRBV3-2 CASSQEPANTGELFF
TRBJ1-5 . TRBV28 CASRPQGHQPQHF
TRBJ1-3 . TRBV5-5 CASSLLSTTHSGNTIYF
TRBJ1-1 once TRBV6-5 CASSRVEVTEAFF
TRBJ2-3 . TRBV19 CASSIRASGSTDTQYF
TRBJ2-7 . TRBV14 CASSQTGNYEQYF
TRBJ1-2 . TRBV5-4 CASSLVGQGPYGYTF
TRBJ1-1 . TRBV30 CAWSEGGPLISEAFF
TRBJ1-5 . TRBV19 CASSILRDRGGQPQHF
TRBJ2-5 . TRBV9 CASSVVGTNKETQYF
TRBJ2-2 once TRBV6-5 CASSLRKNGELFF